One and the same sample provided the 9 T cell receptor beta chains below, sequenced in a study of blood T cell repertoires in COVID-19. The assay was immunoSEQ multiplex PCR, and TCRdb's table has in-frame clones only and misses some. In the table there are around 100,000 clones, over 85% of which are singletons. Sequencing was carried out using peripheral blood. The receptors stem from a woman aged 50 to 60 with COVID-19, enrolled during active disease.

The chain recombines TRBV4-1 with TRBJ1-2, with 7 bases matching TRBD1. The junction had 5 bases not matched to a gene; V was cut back by 3 bases and J by 7 bases. Germline V gene lookup returns CDR1 MGHRA and CDR2 YSYEKL. The CDR3 runs to 13 residues. In nucleotides, the CDR3 is TGCGCCAGCAGCCAGACAGGGTCAGGTGGCTACACCTTC. Residues: CASSQTGSGGYTF.

This chain links TRBV10-1 with TRBJ1-2; D uncertain. Germline loops: CDR1 WNHNN, CDR2 SYGVQD (reference sequence). V shed 4 bases and J shed 4 bases, with 13 bases lying between them. The CDR3 has 14 amino acids. DNA for the CDR3: TGCGCCAGCAGTGCCGGGGAGGCCCGCTATGGCTACACCTTC. Its translation: CASSAGEARYGYTF.

V gene TRBV6-5 combines with J gene TRBJ2-7; possible D gene TRBD1, 5 bases. The CDR3 runs to 15 residues. V lost 2 bases to trimming and J lost 3 bases, with 14 bases between them. Looked up from germline, CDR1 is MNHEY and CDR2 is SVGAGI. The CDR3 loop is CASSYPNPTDYEQYV. In nucleotides, the CDR3 is TGTGCCAGCAGTTACCCCAACCCGACAGACTACGAGCAGTACGTC.

CDR3 loop: CASRRIGDTEAFF. Written as DNA, the CDR3 is TGCGCCAGCAGGAGAATAGGGGACACTGAAGCTTTCTTT. The chain is built from TRBV5-1 and TRBJ1-1; a possible D gene is TRBD1 (5 bases). V was pared by 5 bases and J by 3 bases, with 11 bases between. The CDR3 extends over 13 amino acids. CDR1 is SGHRS, CDR2 YFSETQ, per germline. The full variable domain, completed using reference TRBV5-1 and TRBJ1-1, is KAGVTQTPRYLIKTRGQQVTLSCSPISGHRSVSWYQQTPGQGLQFLFEYFSETQRNKGNFPGRFSGRQFSNSRSEMNVSTLELGDSALYLCASRRIGDTEAFFGQGTRLTVV.

The chain employs TRBV5-6 and TRBJ1-6; possibly TRBD1 for D (5 bases). Per the germline V gene, CDR1 is SGHDT and CDR2 is YYEEEE. This CDR3 contains 13 residues. Between the trimmed V and J ends, which lost 5 bases and 7 bases, there was a span of 10 bases. CDR3 sequence (DNA): TGTGCCAGCAGGAATGGGGGGAATTCACCCCTCCACTTT. As protein: CASRNGGNSPLHF.

The genes are TRBV4-1 and TRBJ1-3, with 10 positions matching TRBD1. With 1 base clipped from V and 3 bases from J, the junction kept 18 bases outside the gene matches. From germline, CDR1 is MGHRA and CDR2 YSYEKL. This CDR3 contains 21 residues. In DNA, the CDR3 is TGCGCCAGCAGCCAAGTTACCGGTCCCACTAGACAGGGGGCTGGTGGAAACACCATATATTTT. This gives the protein CASSQVTGPTRQGAGGNTIYF.

J is TRBJ1-2 and V is TRBV4-1, with 9 bases fitting TRBD1. V lost 5 bases to trimming and J lost 8 bases; unmatched junction nucleotides: 12. Germline CDR1 reads MGHRA; CDR2 reads YSYEKL. The length of the CDR3 is 15 residues. The CDR3 coding sequence is TGCGCCAGCAGCTTGAGCCAACAGGGGGCAGGCGGCTACACCTTC. It yields the protein CASSLSQQGAGGYTF.

The rearrangement links TRBV6-1 to TRBJ1-1, with D maybe TRBD1 (6 bases). Trimming stripped 3 bases from V and 3 bases from J, with 11 bases between. There are 14 residues in the CDR3. Germline CDR1 MNHNS, CDR2 SASEGT. For the CDR3, the DNA is TGTGCCAGCAGTGACCCTCAGGGGCACACTGAAGCTTTCTTT. Its protein product is CASSDPQGHTEAFF.

The rearrangement joins TRBV6-5 to TRBJ1-2, with 7 bases fitting TRBD1. The CDR3 covers 15 residues. The trim removed 5 bases at V and 4 bases at J, leaving 10 bases unmatched. CDR1 is MNHEY, CDR2 SVGAGI, per germline. The CDR3 DNA reads as TGTGCCAGCAGTCTCATTCAGGGGGGACCCTATGGCTACACCTTC. Amino acid sequence: CASSLIQGGPYGYTF.